This T cell receptor beta chain was obtained from a study of OX40 agonist ivuxolimab in advanced cancers. About the research overall: Patients with hepatocellular carcinoma, melanoma, renal cell or head and neck cancer made up the dose-escalation patients.

Measured with immunoSEQ multiplex PCR; TCRdb has only the in-frame clones, and not every one. Among around 60,000 clones, approximately 80% were seen once, and the ten largest hold around 1.9%. Regarding the study as a whole: Both CD4+ and CD8+ T cell populations in blood had undergone clonal expansion by week 6 at 0.1 to 3.0 mg/kg. The antigen specificity of the peripheral T cells (those that were expanded) was not determined.

Blood was sampled at baseline, cycle 4 day 1, and cycle 7 day 1. The CDR3 is 14 amino acids. The junction had 5 bases not matched to a gene; V was cut back by 5 bases and J by 2 bases. CDR1 is SGHAT, CDR2 FQNNGV, per germline. Notes on this clone: Its antigen is as yet unknown.

J is TRBJ2-5 and V is TRBV11-2, with 7 bases that match TRBD2. Source: CD4+ or CD8+ T cells sorted from blood, taken in a trial of the OX40 agonist ivuxolimab. The clonotype comes from an adult with an advanced solid tumor such as melanoma, head and neck, liver or kidney cancer. The CDR3 loop is CASSQAGLQETQYF. The CDR3 DNA reads as TGTGCCAGCAGCCAAGCGGGACTTCAAGAGACCCAGTACTTC.